The 19 T cell receptor beta chains below all came from one sample that was sequenced in a study of blood T cell repertoires in COVID-19. Generated by immunoSEQ multiplex PCR, the TCRdb table keeps only in-frame clones and is missing some. The data contain under 200,000 clones, around 84% of them singletons. Specimen: peripheral blood. The receptors shown here come from a man aged 50 or older with active or convalescent COVID-19.

The CDR3 loop is CASSVPQGANYGYTF. CDR3 DNA: TGTGCCAGCAGCGTTCCTCAGGGGGCTAACTATGGCTACACCTTC. This chain connects TRBV6-5 to TRBJ1-2; 7 bases fit TRBD1. This CDR3 is 15 amino acids long. The germline gives CDR1 MNHEY, CDR2 SVGAGI. J was trimmed by 0 bases and V by 6 bases; bases with no gene match: 7.

This clone was counted only a few times. This chain uses TRBV6-5 with TRBJ1-5; 7 positions agree with TRBD1. The germline V gene encodes CDR1 MNHEY and CDR2 SVGAGI. V lost 8 bases to trimming and J lost 2 bases; unmatched junction nucleotides: 3. The CDR3 runs to 13 residues. In nucleotides, the CDR3 is TGTGCCAGCCAAACAGGGGGCAATCAGCCCCAGCATTTT. Its protein is CASQTGGNQPQHF.

This clone appeared a single time. This chain uses TRBV30 with TRBJ1-1; D is ambiguous. V shed 2 bases and J shed 3 bases, with 4 bases lying between them. This CDR3 is built from 11 residues. CDR1 is GTSNPN, CDR2 SVGIG, per germline (reference sequence). This CDR3 is CAWSIYTEAFF. In DNA form, the CDR3 reads TGTGCCTGGAGTATATACACTGAAGCTTTCTTT.

The genes are TRBV18 and TRBJ1-1, with 8 bases identical to TRBD1. After removal of 2 bases from V and 2 bases from J, the junction contained 1 base not matched to a gene. CDR3 length equals 14 residues. In germline, CDR1 is KGHSH, CDR2 LQKENI. CDR3 in DNA: TGTGCCAGCTCACCAACAGGGGGTAACACTGAAGCTTTCTTT. Translation gives CASSPTGGNTEAFF. The full variable domain, rest sourced from reference TRBV18 and TRBJ1-1, is NAGVMQNPRHLVRRRGQEARLRCSPMKGHSHVYWYRQLPEEGLKFMVYLQKENIIDESGMPKERFSAEFPKEGPSILRIQQVVRGDSAAYFCASSPTGGNTEAFFGQGTRLTVV.

This clone was seen just once. The V call is TRBV7-2, the J call TRBJ2-7, with 9 positions matching TRBD2. Germline V gene lookup returns CDR1 SGHTA and CDR2 FQGNSA. With 6 bases clipped from V and 2 bases from J, the junction kept 8 bases outside the gene matches. This CDR3 is 15 amino acids long. The CDR3 reads CASRLRGGGTYEQYF. The CDR3 DNA reads as TGTGCCAGCAGGTTGCGGGGGGGCGGGACCTACGAGCAGTACTTC.

J is TRBJ1-5 and V is TRBV6-2 or TRBV6-3; possibly TRBD1 for D (5 bases). The CDR3 is 20 residues long. The germline gives CDR1 MNHEY, CDR2 SVGEGT. V was shortened by 7 bases and J by 0 bases, with 28 bases between the two germline ends. The CDR3 protein is CASNPRRATPDAYSNQPQHF. CDR3 nucleotides: TGTGCCAGCAACCCCCGCAGGGCCACCCCTGACGCCTATAGCAATCAGCCCCAGCATTTT.

This chain links TRBV19 with TRBJ1-5; 12 nucleotides line up with TRBD1. V shed 6 bases, J shed 4 bases, and the junction held 10 bases outside the gene matches. Germline CDR1 reads LNHDA; CDR2 reads SQIVND (reference sequence). CDR3 length equals 17 residues. Here the CDR3 reads CASRRLGQGATNQPQHF. In DNA form, the CDR3 reads TGTGCCAGTAGGAGGCTGGGACAGGGGGCAACGAATCAGCCCCAGCATTTT.

This sequence joins TRBV13 and TRBJ1-1; 10 bases agree with TRBD1. J was trimmed by 6 bases and V by 5 bases; bases with no gene match: 6. Germline-derived CDR1 and CDR2 are PRHDT and FYEKMQ (reference sequence). This CDR3 comprises 14 residues. CDR3 region: CASSRRTGGSEAFF. The CDR3 DNA reads as TGTGCCAGCAGCCGTCGGACAGGGGGGTCTGAAGCTTTCTTT.

The CDR3 DNA sequence: TGTGCCAGCAGCTTAGATCCGTCTAGCGGGGTGAATGAGCAGTTCTTC. It specifies CASSLDPSSGVNEQFF. J is TRBJ2-1 and V is TRBV11-3, with TRBD2 matching 9 bases. CDR1 and CDR2 from the germline V gene are SGHNT and YENEEA. The CDR3 is 16 residues long. V shed 0 bases and J 7 bases; nucleotides not matched to a gene: 7.

V gene TRBV10-3 combines with J gene TRBJ1-3; D is ambiguous. The V gene's germline CDR1 is ENHRY and CDR2 SYGVKD. Trimming took 3 bases from V and 3 from J, leaving 3 bases between them. This CDR3 is 12 amino acids long. CDR3 coding DNA: TGTGCCATCAGTGACGTTGGAAACACCATATATTTT. Its translation: CAISDVGNTIYF.

The chain recombines TRBV19 with TRBJ2-3; D gene ambiguous. The ends were cut back, 3 bases at V and 5 bases at J, with 6 bases in the middle. CDR1 and CDR2 (germline): LNHDA, SQIVND (reference sequence). This CDR3 spans 12 amino acids. CDR3 residues: CASSMSLDTQYF. The CDR3 nucleotides read TGTGCCAGTAGTATGTCCCTAGATACGCAGTATTTT.

Here the CDR3 reads CASKDLRALQPQHF. For the CDR3, the DNA is TGTGCCAGCAAGGATCTCAGGGCGCTTCAGCCCCAGCATTTT. This sequence joins TRBV27 and TRBJ1-5; perhaps TRBD1 as D (5 bases). V lost 7 bases to trimming and J lost 6 bases, with 16 bases between them. Looked up from germline, CDR1 is MNHEY and CDR2 is SMNVEV (reference sequence). This CDR3 contains 14 residues.

The V call is TRBV7-2, the J call TRBJ1-1; D uncertain. V shed 1 base and J shed 6 bases, with 9 bases lying between them. Germline-derived CDR1 and CDR2 are SGHTA and FQGNSA. The CDR3 contains 13 residues. The CDR3 DNA reads as TGTGCCAGCAGCTTAGTTCTCAGGCCTGAAGCTTTCTTT. This encodes CASSLVLRPEAFF. Drawing the rest from reference TRBV7-2 and TRBJ1-1, the complete variable domain is GAGVSQSPSNKVTEKGKDVELRCDPISGHTALYWYRQSLGQGLEFLIYFQGNSAPDKSGLPSDRFSAERTGGSVSTLTIQRTQQEDSAVYLCASSLVLRPEAFFGQGTRLTVV.

The gene calls are TRBV7-9 and TRBJ2-1; the match to TRBD2 covers 11 bases. Germline V gene lookup returns CDR1 SEHNR and CDR2 FQNEAQ (reference sequence). V was clipped by 4 bases and J by 4 bases; unmatched bases: 0. This CDR3 is built from 14 residues. The CDR3 sequence: CASSWTSGYNEQFF. CDR3 bases: TGTGCCAGCAGCTGGACTAGCGGGTACAATGAGCAGTTCTTC.

The chain combines TRBV19 with TRBJ2-3; TRBD1 aligns across 8 bases. The J segment lost 1 base and the V segment lost 10 bases, leaving 13 bases of the junction unmatched. The germline V gene has CDR1 LNHDA and CDR2 SQIVND (reference sequence). This CDR3 has 16 residues. CDR3 protein: CATQTGATARTDTQYF. The CDR3, as DNA: TGTGCCACTCAGACAGGGGCCACCGCTCGCACAGATACGCAGTATTTT.

The rearrangement joins TRBV19 to TRBJ2-3; 7 bases align to TRBD1. Per germline, CDR1 LNHDA and CDR2 SQIVND (reference sequence). The ends lost 7 bases at V and 0 bases at J; junction bases unmatched: 4. The length of the CDR3 is 14 residues. The CDR3 loop is CASKQDRSTDTQYF. DNA of the CDR3: TGTGCCAGTAAACAGGACAGGAGCACAGATACGCAGTATTTT.

The chain has TRBV6-5 and TRBJ2-7; tentatively, D is TRBD2 (6 bases). V dropped 0 bases and J dropped 5 bases, with 14 bases sitting between them. There are 15 residues in the CDR3. Germline values: CDR1 MNHEY, CDR2 SVGAGI. The CDR3 reads CASSYSQVTSNEQYF. CDR3 sequence (DNA): TGTGCCAGCAGTTACTCCCAAGTTACTAGCAACGAGCAGTACTTC.

The chain recombines TRBV5-1 with TRBJ1-6; D ambiguous. Germline CDR1 reads SGHRS; CDR2 reads YFSETQ. The V end was cut by 0 bases, the J end by 7 bases, with 11 bases between. CDR3 length: 15 amino acids. CDR3 residues: CASSLGYSDNSPLHF. CDR3 bases: TGCGCCAGCAGCTTGGGTTACAGTGACAATTCACCCCTCCACTTT.

The chain links TRBV9 to TRBJ2-1; TRBD2 matches 10 bases. This CDR3 has 18 amino acids. V lost 4 bases, J lost 6 bases, and 16 bases stayed unmatched. Germline CDR1 is SGDLS and CDR2 is YYNGEE. In DNA, the CDR3 is TGTGCCAGCAGCCCACCCGACGTACTAGCGGGAAGTATCAATGAGCAGTTCTTC. Residues: CASSPPDVLAGSINEQFF.